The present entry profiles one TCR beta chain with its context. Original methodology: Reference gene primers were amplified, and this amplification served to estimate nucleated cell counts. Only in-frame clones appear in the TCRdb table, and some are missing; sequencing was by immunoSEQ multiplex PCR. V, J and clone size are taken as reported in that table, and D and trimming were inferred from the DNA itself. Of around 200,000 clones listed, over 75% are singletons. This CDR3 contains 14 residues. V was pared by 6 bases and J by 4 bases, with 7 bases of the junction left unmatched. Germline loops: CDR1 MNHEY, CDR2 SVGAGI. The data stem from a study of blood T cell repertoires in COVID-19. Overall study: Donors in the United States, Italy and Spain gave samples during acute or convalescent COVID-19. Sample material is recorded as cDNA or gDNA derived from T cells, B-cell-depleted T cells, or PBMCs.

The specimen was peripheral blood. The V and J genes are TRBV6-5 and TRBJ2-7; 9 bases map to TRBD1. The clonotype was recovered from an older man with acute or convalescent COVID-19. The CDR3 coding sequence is TGTGCCAGCAGGCAAGGGACAGGGAGGTACGAGCAGTACGTC. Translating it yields CASRQGTGRYEQYV.